The 22 T cell receptor beta chains reported below all come from one sample, sequenced in a study of T-cell reconstitution after alpha-beta-depleted transplantation in children. TCRbeta library preparation incorporated unique molecular identifiers. TCRdb redid the calling of the PCR reads with MiXCR, one entry per CDR3 protein. This table holds about 460,000 distinct CDR3 sequences, under 15% found once. The sample consisted of PBMCs from the stem cell graft donor, taken from the stem cell graft. These TCRs come from a human donor who donated a stem cell graft to a child with combined immunodeficiency.

This clonotype was picked up a small number of times. This CDR3 reads CASSFDTLYNEQFF. DNA for the CDR3: TGTGCCAGCAGCTTCGACACCCTCTACAATGAGCAGTTCTTC. The chain recombines TRBV7-9 with TRBJ2-1; D unclear. Germline-derived CDR1 and CDR2 are SEHNR and FQNEAQ (reference sequence). V was clipped by 3 bases and J by 3 bases, with 9 bases between them. CDR3 length: 14 residues.

A few counts support this clonotype. The genes are TRBV12-3 or TRBV12-4 and TRBJ1-2; D not certain. The CDR3 consists of 15 residues. Trimming removed 2 bases from V and 2 bases from J, with 12 bases in between. CDR3 sequence: CASSLRLEGNYGYTF. The DNA for the CDR3 is TGTGCCAGCAGTTTAAGGTTGGAGGGAAACTATGGCTACACCTTC.

The sample holds a few counts of this clonotype. The chain combines TRBV5-5 with TRBJ2-5; maybe TRBD1 (6 bases). The CDR3 runs 15 residues. Trimming pared 4 bases from V and 4 bases from J, leaving 17 bases between. Germline V gives CDR1 SGHKS, CDR2 YYEKEE (reference sequence). DNA of the CDR3: TGTGCCAGCAGCATAGGACAGTTCCGTGGAGAGACCCAGTACTTC. The encoded protein is CASSIGQFRGETQYF.

This clonotype was seen a handful of times. The CDR3, as DNA: TGCAGCGTTGAATTAGATGGCTACACCTTC. Residues: CSVELDGYTF. The V and J genes are TRBV29-1 and TRBJ1-2; no clear D. With 2 bases removed from V and 6 bases from J, the gap between germline ends came to 4 bases. The CDR3 totals 10 residues. Germline V gene sequence: CDR1 SQVTM, CDR2 ANQGSEA. Using reference TRBV29-1 and TRBJ1-2 for the parts outside the CDR3, the full variable domain is SAVISQKPSRDICQRGTSLTIQCQVDSQVTMMFWYRQQPGQSLTLIATANQGSEATYESGFVIDKFPISRPNLTFSTLTVSNMSPEDSSIYLCSVELDGYTFGSGTRLTVV.

The chain couples TRBV2 to TRBJ2-2; perhaps TRBD1 as D (5 bases). CDR3 size: 13 residues. The germline V and J ends were trimmed by 8 bases and 6 bases, with 13 bases remaining between them. Germline V gives CDR1 SNHLY, CDR2 FYNNEI. The CDR3 here is CASGALTAGELFF. CDR3 DNA: TGTGCCAGCGGGGCCTTAACTGCCGGGGAGCTGTTTTTT.

This clonotype has ten or more counts. The V call is TRBV4-3, the J call TRBJ1-1; D uncertain. V was pared by 2 bases and J by 3 bases, with 16 bases between. The germline gives CDR1 LGHNA, CDR2 YSLEER. This CDR3 region has 16 residues. CDR3 region: CASSQYPSGFYTEAFF. Written as DNA, the CDR3 is TGCGCCAGCAGCCAATACCCCTCCGGGTTTTACACTGAAGCTTTCTTT.

At least ten counts were recorded for this clonotype. The rearrangement links TRBV29-1 to TRBJ2-2; D gene unclear. Germline lookup yields CDR1 SQVTM and CDR2 ANQGSEA. Trimming left V 2 bases short and J 1 base short, with 2 bases between. This CDR3 comprises 12 residues. The CDR3 loop reads CSVERNTGELFF. The CDR3, as DNA: TGCAGCGTTGAACGGAACACCGGGGAGCTGTTTTTT.

The rearrangement joins TRBV6-5 to TRBJ1-1; no clear D gene. V shed 2 bases and J shed 9 bases, with 7 bases lying between them. CDR1 MNHEY and CDR2 SVGAGI come from the germline V gene. CDR3 length: 11 amino acids. The CDR3 loop reads CASSYIGKAFF. The CDR3 region has the DNA TGTGCCAGCAGTTACATCGGGAAAGCTTTCTTT.

In its sample, this clonotype was seen a few times. The V and J genes are TRBV11-1 and TRBJ2-2, with TRBD1 matching 10 bases. Trimming cost V 6 bases and J 5 bases; bases outside gene matches: 12. Germline V lookup: CDR1 SGHAT, CDR2 FQDESV (reference sequence). This CDR3 region has 17 residues. DNA of the CDR3: TGTGCCAGCAGTGAACCCTGGGGACAGGGGTTTACCGGGGAGCTGTTTTTT. Its translation is CASSEPWGQGFTGELFF.

The rearrangement links TRBV5-6 to TRBJ2-3; D gene uncertain. Germline values: CDR1 SGHDT, CDR2 YYEEEE. The CDR3 is 12 residues long. The V end was cut by 5 bases, the J end by 4 bases, with 8 bases between. CDR3 in amino acids: CASRFGADTQYF. CDR3 nucleotide sequence: TGTGCCAGCAGATTCGGCGCAGATACGCAGTATTTT. Drawing the rest from reference TRBV5-6 and TRBJ2-3, the complete variable domain is DAGVTQSPTHLIKTRGQQVTLRCSPKSGHDTVSWYQQALGQGPQFIFQYYEEEERQRGNFPDRFSGHQFPNYSSELNVNALLLGDSALYLCASRFGADTQYFGPGTRLTVL.

The table lists this clonotype with a few counts. The chain has TRBV30 and TRBJ1-4; unclear D gene. CDR3 length: 14 residues. Germline V gives CDR1 GTSNPN, CDR2 SVGIG (reference sequence). V lost 5 bases, J lost 4 bases, and 14 bases lay in between. The CDR3 coding sequence is TGTGCCTGGGGGAAGAAAGGGTTTAATGAAAAACTGTTTTTT. This encodes CAWGKKGFNEKLFF.

Concerning this clonotype: The CDR3 carries no conserved terminal phenylalanine or tryptophan, so it likely arises from a read error. V is TRBV5-1 and J is TRBJ1-1; perhaps TRBD1 as D (5 bases). The CDR3 loop spans 14 amino acids. In germline, CDR1 is SGHRS, CDR2 YFSETQ. Trimming took off 0 bases at V and 5 bases at J, with 11 bases between the two ends. CDR3: CASSLAQGSTEAFC. The DNA for the CDR3 is TGCGCCAGCAGCTTGGCCCAGGGAAGTACTGAAGCTTTCTGT.

The chain joins TRBV10-3 to TRBJ2-7; the D gene is possibly TRBD1 (5 bases). This CDR3 is built from 12 residues. Germline V gives CDR1 ENHRY, CDR2 SYGVKD. The V gene lost 7 bases and the J gene lost 6 bases, with 13 bases spanning the gap. This CDR3 is CAIKTQGGEQYF. CDR3 in DNA: TGTGCCATCAAGACCCAGGGCGGCGAGCAGTACTTC.

The rearrangement joins TRBV4-3 to TRBJ2-3, with D possibly being TRBD1 (6 bases). CDR1 and CDR2 (germline): LGHNA, YSLEER. V was shortened by 4 bases and J by 0 bases, with 14 bases between the two germline ends. The CDR3 totals 16 residues. This chain's CDR3 is CASSLAWGLSTDTQYF. Written as DNA, the CDR3 is TGCGCCAGCAGCCTAGCTTGGGGGCTTAGCACAGATACGCAGTATTTT.

This chain connects TRBV6-5 to TRBJ1-3; 7 bases fit TRBD1. Germline lookup yields CDR1 MNHEY and CDR2 SVGAGI. The ends lost 2 bases at V and 2 bases at J; junction bases unmatched: 3. CDR3 length equals 15 residues. The CDR3: CASSYRTGAGNTIYF. DNA of the CDR3: TGTGCCAGCAGTTACAGGACAGGTGCTGGAAACACCATATATTTT.

This clonotype was counted only a few times. This sequence joins TRBV12-3 or TRBV12-4 and TRBJ1-1, with 9 bases fitting TRBD1. V was pared by 6 bases and J by 6 bases, with 5 bases of the junction left unmatched. The CDR3 spans 13 residues. Here the CDR3 DNA reads TGTGCCAGCAGAACGGACAGGGGACCTGAAGCTTTCTTT. Translating it yields CASRTDRGPEAFF.

This clonotype occurred a few times. V usage is TRBV20-1 and J usage is TRBJ1-4; D may be TRBD1 (6 bases). The CDR3 length is 13 residues. Germline CDR1 and CDR2: DFQATT and SNEGSKA (reference sequence). The CDR3 reads CSARRGGPEKLFF. The CDR3 DNA is TGCAGCGCCAGGAGGGGGGGCCCTGAAAAACTGTTTTTT.

This clonotype was counted ten times or more. The chain has TRBV5-1 and TRBJ1-6, with 7 positions matching TRBD1. This CDR3 comprises 14 residues. V was clipped by 3 bases and J by 7 bases; unmatched bases: 4. Germline V gene data show CDR1 as SGHRS and CDR2 as YFSETQ. Here the CDR3 reads CASSWDRGNSPLHF. CDR3 nucleotide sequence: TGCGCCAGCAGCTGGGACAGAGGAAATTCACCCCTCCACTTT.

This clonotype came up many times. The gene calls are TRBV29-1 and TRBJ2-7; D might be TRBD1 (5 bases). The CDR3 consists of 11 residues. V lost 6 bases, J lost 3 bases, and 9 bases lay in between. Germline CDR1 SQVTM, CDR2 ANQGSEA. CDR3 sequence (DNA): TGCAGCGTCCATGACAGCTACGAGCAGTACTTC. It encodes CSVHDSYEQYF.

This clonotype was seen only a few times. V gene TRBV24-1 combines with J gene TRBJ2-7; 7 bases map to TRBD1. V dropped 4 bases and J dropped 0; count of bases not matched to a gene: 2. Per the germline V gene, CDR1 is KGHDR and CDR2 is SFDVKD. The CDR3 is 14 amino acids. Here the CDR3 DNA reads TGTGCCACCAGTGAGACAGGGAGCTCCTACGAGCAGTACTTC. Its protein product is CATSETGSSYEQYF.

This clonotype has at least ten counts. The J gene is TRBJ2-5, the V gene TRBV6-5; TRBD1 agrees at 7 bases. Trimming at V came to 5 bases and at J to 5 bases, leaving 8 bases not matched to a gene. This CDR3 contains 14 residues. CDR1 MNHEY and CDR2 SVGAGI come from the germline V gene. The CDR3 DNA reads TGTGCCAGCAGTACCGGACAGGCAAGCGAGACCCAGTACTTC. It is translated as CASSTGQASETQYF.

Only a few counts were recorded for this clonotype. The V gene is TRBV4-3, the J gene TRBJ2-1, with TRBD1 matching over 8 bases. J was trimmed by 4 bases and V by 0 bases; bases with no gene match: 5. This CDR3 has 16 residues. The germline V gene encodes CDR1 LGHNA and CDR2 YSLEER. The CDR3: CASSQDDGTGYNEQFF. CDR3 sequence (DNA): TGCGCCAGCAGCCAAGATGATGGGACAGGATACAATGAGCAGTTCTTC.